These T cell receptor beta chains were read from a single sample in a study of blood T cell repertoires in COVID-19. Some clones are missing from TCRdb's copy, which holds only in-frame ones; the method was immunoSEQ multiplex PCR. In the table there are a few hundred thousand clones, around 88% of which are singletons. The specimen sequenced was peripheral blood. The receptor set was obtained from an elderly man with acute or convalescent COVID-19. Each CDR3 is given with its conserved first and last residue. Fields, in order: CDR3 length, J gene, V gene, CDR3 protein.

len: 13
j_gene: TRBJ1-1
v_gene: TRBV19
CDR3aa: CASSIDHGGEAFF

len: 16
j_gene: TRBJ2-1
v_gene: TRBV18
CDR3aa: CASSFLRARGGNEQFF

len: 12
j_gene: TRBJ2-7
v_gene: TRBV19
CDR3aa: CASGEGPYEQYF

len: 15
j_gene: TRBJ1-2
v_gene: TRBV7-5
CDR3aa: CARSLTGHTGDGYTF

len: 15
j_gene: TRBJ1-3
v_gene: TRBV19
CDR3aa: CASSRNRVGGNTIYF

len: 14
j_gene: TRBJ1-1
v_gene: TRBV7-9
CDR3aa: CASSPDSLNTEAFF

len: 15
j_gene: TRBJ1-3
v_gene: TRBV7-2
CDR3aa: CASSLTGSAGNTIYF

len: 15
j_gene: TRBJ1-4
v_gene: TRBV11-2
CDR3aa: CASSLAGGVNEKLFF

len: 15
j_gene: TRBJ2-1
v_gene: TRBV7-2
CDR3aa: CASSFGTATYNEQFF

len: 14
j_gene: TRBJ1-1
v_gene: TRBV2
CDR3aa: CASSQDRPNTEAFF

len: 13
j_gene: TRBJ2-7
v_gene: TRBV27
CDR3aa: CASSGQGVDEQYF

len: 14
j_gene: TRBJ2-7
v_gene: TRBV5-1
CDR3aa: CASSLGLATNEQYF

len: 19
j_gene: TRBJ2-3
v_gene: TRBV5-1
CDR3aa: CASSLGDRAASGGTDTQYF

len: 15
j_gene: TRBJ2-1
v_gene: TRBV7-9
CDR3aa: CASSLALSGYNEQFF